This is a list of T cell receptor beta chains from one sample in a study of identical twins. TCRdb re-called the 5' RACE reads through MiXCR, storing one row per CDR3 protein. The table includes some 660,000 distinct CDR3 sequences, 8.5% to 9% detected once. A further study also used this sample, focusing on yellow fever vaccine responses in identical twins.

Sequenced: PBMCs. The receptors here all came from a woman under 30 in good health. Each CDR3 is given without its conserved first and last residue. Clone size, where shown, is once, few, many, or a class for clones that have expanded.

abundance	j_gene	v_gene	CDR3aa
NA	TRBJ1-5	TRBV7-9	ASGTGDTNQPQH
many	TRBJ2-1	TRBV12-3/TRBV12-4	ASRAGTSVSNEQF
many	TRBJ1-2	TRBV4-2	ASSQGQGPDYGYT
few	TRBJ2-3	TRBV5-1	ASSLAPGFTDTQY
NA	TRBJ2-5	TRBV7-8	ASSRLEGDSETQY
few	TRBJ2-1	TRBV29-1	SVEFPFNGYNEQF
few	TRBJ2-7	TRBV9	ASSVERASYEQY
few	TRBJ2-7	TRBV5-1	ASKNRDDVSTVL
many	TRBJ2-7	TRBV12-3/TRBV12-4	ASSAGVEQY
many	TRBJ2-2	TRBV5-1	ASSFDDRTVANTGELF
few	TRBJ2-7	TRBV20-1	SANKGGTYEQY
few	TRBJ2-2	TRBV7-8	ASSLSSADTGELF
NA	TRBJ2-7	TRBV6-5	ASSYAVAVTYEQY
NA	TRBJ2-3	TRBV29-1	SVEDLGQIPDTQY
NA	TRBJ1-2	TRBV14	ASSQGGDRNYGYT
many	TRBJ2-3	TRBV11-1	ASSSRLAEIDTQY
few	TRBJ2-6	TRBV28	ASSSLLAGGSGANVLT
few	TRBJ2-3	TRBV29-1	SVSGSSTDTQY
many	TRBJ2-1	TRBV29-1	SVVAGGDNEQF
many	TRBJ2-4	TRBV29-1	SVKAGGGADNIQY
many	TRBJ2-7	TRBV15	ATSRELLADEQY
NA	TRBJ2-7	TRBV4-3	ASSQDGTGSDYEQY
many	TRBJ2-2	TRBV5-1	ASSLNQGGGTGELF
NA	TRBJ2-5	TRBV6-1	ASSEPGALRGETQY
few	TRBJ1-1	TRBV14	ASSPLSPGAF
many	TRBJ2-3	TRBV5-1	ASSPGQGARTDTQY
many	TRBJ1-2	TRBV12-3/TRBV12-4	ASSLPPYGYT
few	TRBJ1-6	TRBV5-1	ASSLVLKDNSPLH
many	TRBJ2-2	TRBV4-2	ASSQTPGQDNGELF
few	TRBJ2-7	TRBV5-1	ASSYRDRAPSYELY
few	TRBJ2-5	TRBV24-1	ATSDFGTSGEETQY
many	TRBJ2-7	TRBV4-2	ASSQDPASAYEQY
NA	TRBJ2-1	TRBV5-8	ASRRWVGGPPYNEQF
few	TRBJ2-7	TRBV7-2	ASSLDPGSYEQY
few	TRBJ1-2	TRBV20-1	SARDPGGQPIYGYT
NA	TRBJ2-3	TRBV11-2	ASSLVSRVVTDTQY
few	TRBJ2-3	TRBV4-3	ASSQQRGDTQY
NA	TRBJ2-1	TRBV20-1	SAPGQGDSGKYNEQF
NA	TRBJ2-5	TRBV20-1	SARDLRVEETQY
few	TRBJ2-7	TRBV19	ASSGRGHTSYEQY
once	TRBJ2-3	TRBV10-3	ATSRPGDTQY
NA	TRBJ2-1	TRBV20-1	SARDSLAGGGNEQF
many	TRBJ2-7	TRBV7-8	ASSPSSGQLYEQY
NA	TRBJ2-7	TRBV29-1	SVETGTTPHEQY
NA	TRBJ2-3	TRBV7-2	ASRGLAATDAQY
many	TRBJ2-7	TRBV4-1	ASSQDSFSSSYEQY
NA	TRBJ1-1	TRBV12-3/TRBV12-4	ASSPARQGTEAF
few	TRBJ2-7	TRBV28	ASSPLAGGIIYEQY
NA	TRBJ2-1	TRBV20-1	SARDALAGYNEQF
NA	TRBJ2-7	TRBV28	ASSLVGGLLEQY
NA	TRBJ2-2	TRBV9	ASSGVRTGELF
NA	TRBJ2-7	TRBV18	ASSDTGAVMGEQY
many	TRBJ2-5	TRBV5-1	ASSGVLETQY
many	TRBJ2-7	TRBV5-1	ASSSLQDGEQY
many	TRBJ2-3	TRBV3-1	ASSVSGLRGTQY
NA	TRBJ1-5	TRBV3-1	ASSQGDQGMGNQPQH
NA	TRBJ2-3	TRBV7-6	ASSLSWISNTDTQY
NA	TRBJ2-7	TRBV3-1	ASSHLSRGSEQY
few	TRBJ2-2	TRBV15	ATSRDRLDTGELF